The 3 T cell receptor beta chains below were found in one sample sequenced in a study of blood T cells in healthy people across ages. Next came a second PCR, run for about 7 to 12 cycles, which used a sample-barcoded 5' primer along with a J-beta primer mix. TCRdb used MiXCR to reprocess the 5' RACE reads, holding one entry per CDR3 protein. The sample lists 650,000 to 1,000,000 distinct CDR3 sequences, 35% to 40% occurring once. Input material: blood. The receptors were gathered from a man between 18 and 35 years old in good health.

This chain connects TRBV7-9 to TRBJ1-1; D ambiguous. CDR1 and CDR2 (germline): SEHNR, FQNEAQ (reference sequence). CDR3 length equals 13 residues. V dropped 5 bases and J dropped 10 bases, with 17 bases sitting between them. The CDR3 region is CASSLFLTNGAFF. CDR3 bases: TGTGCCAGCAGCCTATTCCTGACAAACGGAGCTTTCTTT.

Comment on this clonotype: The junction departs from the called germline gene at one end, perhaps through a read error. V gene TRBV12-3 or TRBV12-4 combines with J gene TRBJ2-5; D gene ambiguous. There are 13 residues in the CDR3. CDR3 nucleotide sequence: TGTGCCAACAGTTTGGGTCAGTCGGGGACCCAGTACTTC. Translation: CANSLGQSGTQYF.

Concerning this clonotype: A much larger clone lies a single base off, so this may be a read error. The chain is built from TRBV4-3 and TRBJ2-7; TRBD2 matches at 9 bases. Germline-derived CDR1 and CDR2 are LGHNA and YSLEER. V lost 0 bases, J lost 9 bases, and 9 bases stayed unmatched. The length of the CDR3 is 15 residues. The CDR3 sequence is CASSQERGGYNGQYF. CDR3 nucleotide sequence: TGCGCCAGCAGCCAAGAGCGGGGGGGCTACAATGGGCAGTACTTC.